This TCR beta chain was obtained from a study of blood T cell repertoires in COVID-19. Study in general: Sample material is recorded as cDNA or gDNA derived from T cells, B-cell-depleted T cells, or PBMCs.

The length of the CDR3 is 11 residues. The V gene's germline CDR1 is SGHVS and CDR2 FQNEAQ. This clone occurred a few times. The study drew participants aged about 18 to 89 years from approximately 23 US areas. The authors' processing: Reference gene primer amplification yielded estimated nucleated cell counts. Only in-frame clones appear in the TCRdb table, and some are missing; sequencing was by immunoSEQ multiplex PCR. The DNA was the basis for D and trimming; V, J and clone size are from that table. This sample yields a few hundred thousand clones, of which 70% to 85% are seen a single time; 1.3% belongs to the top ten.

The chain is built from TRBV7-8 and TRBJ2-7, with a possible D match to TRBD2 (6 bases). The TCR sequence derives from a woman aged 35 to 49 with acute COVID-19. Source material: PBMCs or T cells enriched from blood (not recorded which). This chain's CDR3 is CACEGGYEQYF. In nucleotides, the CDR3 is TGTGCTTGCGAGGGAGGCTACGAGCAGTACTTC.